This TCR beta chain was obtained from a study of T cells after yellow fever vaccination. Making TCR cDNA involved 5'RACE template switching, which added UMIs and a universal primer site. MiXCR, run by TCRdb on the 5' RACE reads, gives a single entry per CDR3 protein. The sample has some 320,000 distinct CDR3 sequences, 4.1% seen once. The CDR3 covers 15 residues. CDR1 and CDR2 (germline): DFQATT, SNEGSKA (reference sequence). Between the trimmed V and J ends, which lost 2 bases and 0 bases, there was a span of 13 bases. Study observations and caveats: Only a minor proportion of clonotypes was detected across both CD4 and CD8 compartments.

This clonotype occurred many times. Its specificity is unknown. This chain uses TRBV20-1 with TRBJ1-1; perhaps TRBD1 as D (5 bases). This TCR was sampled from a man between 18 and 29 years old who received the YFV17D yellow fever vaccine. The sample consisted of PBMCs, taken 5 days after the yellow fever booster vaccination. CDR3 sequence (DNA): TGCAGTGCTAGACCAGGCCTGGGACTGAACACTGAAGCTTTCTTT. Translating gives CSARPGLGLNTEAFF.